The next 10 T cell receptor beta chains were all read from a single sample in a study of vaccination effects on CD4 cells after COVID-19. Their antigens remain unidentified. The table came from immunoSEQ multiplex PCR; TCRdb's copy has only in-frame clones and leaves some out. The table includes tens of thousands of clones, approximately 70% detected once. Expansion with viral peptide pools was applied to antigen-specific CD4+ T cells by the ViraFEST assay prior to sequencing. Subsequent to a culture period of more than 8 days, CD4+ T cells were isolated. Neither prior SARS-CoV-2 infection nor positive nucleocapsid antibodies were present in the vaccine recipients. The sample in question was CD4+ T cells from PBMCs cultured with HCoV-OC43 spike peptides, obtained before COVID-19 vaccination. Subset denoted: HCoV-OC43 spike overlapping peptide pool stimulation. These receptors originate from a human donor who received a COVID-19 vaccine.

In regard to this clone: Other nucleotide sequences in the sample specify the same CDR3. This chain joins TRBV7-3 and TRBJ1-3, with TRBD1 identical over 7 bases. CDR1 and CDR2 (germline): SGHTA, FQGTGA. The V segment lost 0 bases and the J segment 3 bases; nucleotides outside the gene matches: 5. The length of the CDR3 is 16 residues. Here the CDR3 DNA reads TGTGCCAGCAGCTTAACAGGGGGCGAAGGTGGAAACACCATATATTTT. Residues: CASSLTGGEGGNTIYF.

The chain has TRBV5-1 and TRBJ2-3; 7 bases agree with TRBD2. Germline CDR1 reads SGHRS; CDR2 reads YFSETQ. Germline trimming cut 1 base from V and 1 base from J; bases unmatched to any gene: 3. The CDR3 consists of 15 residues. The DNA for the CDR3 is TGCGCCAGCAGCTTGTTCAGCGGGGGCACAGATACGCAGTATTTT. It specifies CASSLFSGGTDTQYF.

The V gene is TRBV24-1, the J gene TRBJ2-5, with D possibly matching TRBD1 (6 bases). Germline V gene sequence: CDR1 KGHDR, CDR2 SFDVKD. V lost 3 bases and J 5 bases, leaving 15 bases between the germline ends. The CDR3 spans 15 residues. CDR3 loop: CATSDPQGSGETQYF. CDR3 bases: TGTGCCACCAGTGATCCTCAGGGGTCAGGGGAGACCCAGTACTTC.

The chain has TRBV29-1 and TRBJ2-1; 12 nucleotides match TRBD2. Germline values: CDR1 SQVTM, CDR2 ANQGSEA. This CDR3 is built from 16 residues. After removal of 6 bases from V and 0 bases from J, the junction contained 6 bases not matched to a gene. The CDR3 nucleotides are TGCAGCGTGACTAGCGGGGGCTACAACTCCTACAATGAGCAGTTCTTC. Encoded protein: CSVTSGGYNSYNEQFF.

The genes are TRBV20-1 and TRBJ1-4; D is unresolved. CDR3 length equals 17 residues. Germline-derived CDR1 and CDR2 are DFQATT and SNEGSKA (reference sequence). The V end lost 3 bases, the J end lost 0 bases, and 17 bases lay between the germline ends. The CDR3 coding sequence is TGCAGTGCTAGTAGTTTGGCGGACGGAGCAACTAATGAAAAACTGTTTTTT. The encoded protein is CSASSLADGATNEKLFF.

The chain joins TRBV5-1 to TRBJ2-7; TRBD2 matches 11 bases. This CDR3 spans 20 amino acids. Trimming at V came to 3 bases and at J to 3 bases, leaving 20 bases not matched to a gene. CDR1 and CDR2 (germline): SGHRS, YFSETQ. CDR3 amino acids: CASSSPLLRKLAGVDYEQYV. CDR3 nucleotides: TGCGCCAGCAGCTCACCACTCTTGCGAAAACTAGCGGGGGTCGACTACGAGCAGTACGTC.

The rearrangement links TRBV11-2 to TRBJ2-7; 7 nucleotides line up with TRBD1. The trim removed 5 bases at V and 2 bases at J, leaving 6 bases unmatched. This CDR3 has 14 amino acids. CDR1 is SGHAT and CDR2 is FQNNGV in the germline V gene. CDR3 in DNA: TGTGCCAGCAGCGCTTCCGGGACAGCCTACGAGCAGTACGTC. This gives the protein CASSASGTAYEQYV.

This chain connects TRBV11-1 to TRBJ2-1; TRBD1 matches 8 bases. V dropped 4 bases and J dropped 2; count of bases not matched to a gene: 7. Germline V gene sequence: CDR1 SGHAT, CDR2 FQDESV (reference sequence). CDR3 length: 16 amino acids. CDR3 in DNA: TGTGCCAGCAGCTCCCGACAGGGGTCAACCTACAATGAGCAGTTCTTC. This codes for CASSSRQGSTYNEQFF. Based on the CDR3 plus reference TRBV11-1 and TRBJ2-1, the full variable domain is EAEVAQSPRYKITEKSQAVAFWCDPISGHATLYWYRQILGQGPELLVQFQDESVVDDSQLPKDRFSAERLKGVDSTLKIQPAELGDSAMYLCASSSRQGSTYNEQFFGPGTRLTVL.

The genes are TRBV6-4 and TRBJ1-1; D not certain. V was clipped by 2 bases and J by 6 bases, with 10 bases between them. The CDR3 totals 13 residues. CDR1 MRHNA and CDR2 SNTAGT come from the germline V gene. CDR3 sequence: CASSDGRGAEAFF. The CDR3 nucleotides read TGTGCCAGCAGTGACGGACGAGGAGCTGAAGCTTTCTTT.

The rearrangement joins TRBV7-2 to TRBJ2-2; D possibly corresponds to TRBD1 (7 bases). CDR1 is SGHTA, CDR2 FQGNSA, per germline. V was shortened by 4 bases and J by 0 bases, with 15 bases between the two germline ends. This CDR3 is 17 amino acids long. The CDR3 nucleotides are TGTGCCAGCAGCTCCTGGGCGGGACAGACGAACACCGGGGAGCTGTTTTTT. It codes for CASSSWAGQTNTGELFF.